This is a list of T cell receptor beta chains from one sample in a study of blood T cell repertoires in COVID-19. The method was immunoSEQ multiplex PCR; TCRdb's version includes in-frame clones alone and lacks a portion of them. The sample records fewer than 400,000 clones, approximately 88% being singletons. Sample: PBMCs or T cells enriched from blood (not recorded which). The receptors come from a man in his thirties or forties who had recovered from COVID-19. Each CDR3 is given with its conserved first and last residue. D genes are given only for firm matches. Clone size is shown for a subset of rows, as once, few, many or a class of expanded clone.

V gene	clone size	J gene	D gene	CDR3 protein	CDR3 DNA
TRBV19	.	TRBJ1-1	TRBD1	CASSIRGTGTNTEAFF	TGTGCCAGTAGTATCCGAGGGACAGGGACGAACACTGAAGCTTTCTTT
TRBV18	.	TRBJ2-7	TRBD1	CASSEGTGREQYF	TGTGCCAGCTCAGAAGGGACAGGGCGCGAGCAGTACTTC
TRBV2	.	TRBJ2-3	TRBD2	CASKTSGGRTDTQYF	TGTGCCAGCAAGACTAGCGGGGGACGCACAGATACGCAGTATTTT
TRBV4-2	.	TRBJ1-6	.	CASREARGSENSPLHF	TGTGCCAGCAGGGAGGCTAGGGGGTCGGAAAATTCACCCCTCCACTTT
TRBV19	once	TRBJ2-1	TRBD1	CASSIIPGGLENEQFF	TGTGCCAGTAGTATTATTCCAGGGGGTTTAGAGAATGAGCAGTTCTTC
TRBV30	.	TRBJ1-5	.	CAWSAGNSNQPQHF	TGTGCCTGGAGTGCGGGGAATAGCAATCAGCCCCAGCATTTT
TRBV5-8	.	TRBJ1-4	.	CASSLVVRGEKLFF	TGTGCCAGCAGCTTGGTCGTCAGGGGCGAAAAACTGTTTTTT
TRBV19	.	TRBJ2-1	TRBD1	CASSIEPGQGGYNEQFF	TGTGCCAGTAGTATAGAACCTGGACAGGGAGGCTACAATGAGCAGTTCTTC
TRBV6-5	.	TRBJ2-7	.	CASSYSTKISYEQYF	TGTGCCAGCAGTTACTCGACAAAGATCTCCTACGAGCAGTACTTC
TRBV19	.	TRBJ2-7	TRBD1	CASSAGTGYEQYF	TGTGCCAGTAGTGCCGGGACAGGGTACGAGCAGTACTTC
TRBV10-2	.	TRBJ2-7	.	CASREGGEQYF	TGCGCCAGCAGGGAGGGCGGGGAGCAGTACTTC
TRBV5-1	.	TRBJ1-1	TRBD1	CASSLTAGGLTEAFF	TGCGCCAGCAGCTTGACAGCAGGGGGTCTCACTGAAGCTTTCTTT
TRBV2	.	TRBJ1-5	.	CASSQGNNQPQHF	TGTGCCAGCAGTCAGGGTAATAATCAGCCCCAGCATTTT
TRBV5-1	once	TRBJ2-7	TRBD1	CASSLTGGTAYEQYF	TGCGCCAGCAGCTTGACAGGGGGAACGGCCTACGAGCAGTACTTC
TRBV5-1	.	TRBJ2-2	.	CASSLAGINTGELFF	TGCGCCAGCAGCTTGGCCGGGATTAACACCGGGGAGCTGTTTTTT
TRBV4-2	.	TRBJ2-3	.	CASSQGAGTTDTQYF	TGTGCCAGCAGCCAAGGTGCGGGGACCACAGATACGCAGTATTTT
TRBV4-2	.	TRBJ2-1	TRBD2	CASRLSGGADNEQFF	TGTGCCAGCAGACTTAGCGGGGGGGCCGACAATGAGCAGTTCTTC
TRBV7-2	.	TRBJ2-3	.	CASSPLGGGGYTQYF	TGTGCCAGCAGCCCTCTGGGCGGGGGCGGGTATACGCAGTATTTT
TRBV2	.	TRBJ1-6	.	CASSVRAGSPLHF	TGTGCCAGCAGTGTGAGGGCCGGGTCACCCCTCCACTTT
TRBV30	.	TRBJ1-6	.	CAWSVQRGRTSRPLHF	TGTGCCTGGAGTGTACAAAGGGGTAGAACCTCGAGACCCCTCCACTTT
TRBV6-1	.	TRBJ1-4	TRBD1	CASSEGTGGNEKLFF	TGTGCCAGCAGTGAGGGGACAGGGGGCAATGAAAAACTGTTTTTT
TRBV5-4	.	TRBJ2-3	TRBD2	CASNGASGGDADTQYF	TGTGCCAGCAATGGGGCTAGCGGGGGGGACGCAGATACGCAGTATTTT
TRBV15	.	TRBJ2-1	TRBD2	CATSRDRGGGNEQFF	TGTGCCACCAGCAGAGATCGGGGCGGGGGTAATGAGCAGTTCTTC
TRBV5-1	once	TRBJ2-2	TRBD1	CASSLEGQGDTGELFF	TGCGCCAGCAGCTTGGAGGGACAGGGGGACACCGGGGAGCTGTTTTTT
TRBV7-9	once	TRBJ1-2	.	CASSLGQAQGYTF	TGTGCCAGCAGCTTAGGACAAGCCCAGGGCTACACCTTC
TRBV27	.	TRBJ2-5	.	CASSFDISQETQYF	TGTGCCAGCAGTTTTGACATTTCACAAGAGACCCAGTACTTC
TRBV28	.	TRBJ2-7	.	CASSPVVGGERYEQYF	TGTGCCAGCAGCCCTGTTGTGGGCGGGGAACGCTACGAGCAGTACTTC
TRBV13	.	TRBJ2-4	TRBD2	CASSGPERGAETIQYF	TGTGCCAGCAGCGGACCGGAGCGGGGGGCGGAAACGATTCAGTACTTC
TRBV19	.	TRBJ2-4	.	CASSVAGLSGIQYF	TGTGCCAGTAGCGTCGCGGGACTCAGCGGCATTCAGTACTTC
TRBV12-3/TRBV12-4	.	TRBJ2-1	.	CATWAYNEQFF	TGTGCCACCTGGGCGTACAATGAGCAGTTCTTC
TRBV4-1	.	TRBJ2-5	TRBD2	CASSQGTSGQETQYF	TGCGCCAGCAGCCAAGGGACTAGCGGCCAAGAGACCCAGTACTTC
TRBV5-1	.	TRBJ2-7	TRBD2	CASSLQAGLYEQYF	TGCGCCAGCAGCTTACAAGCGGGGCTCTACGAGCAGTACTTC
TRBV6-5	.	TRBJ2-4	.	CASSYSGEVNIQYF	TGTGCCAGCAGTTACTCGGGTGAGGTAAACATTCAGTACTTC
TRBV11-2	.	TRBJ1-2	TRBD1	CASSPTTGGSYGYTF	TGTGCCAGCAGCCCCACGACAGGGGGCAGCTATGGCTACACCTTC
TRBV5-4	.	TRBJ2-7	.	CASSSQGGEQYF	TGTGCCAGCAGCTCACAGGGAGGGGAGCAGTACTTC
TRBV3-1/TRBV3-2	.	TRBJ1-3	TRBD1	CASSLYRGNTIYF	TGTGCCAGCAGCCTCTACAGGGGCAACACCATATATTTT
TRBV5-1	.	TRBJ2-1	TRBD2	CAVSGGPESYNEQFF	TGCGCCGTCAGCGGGGGACCCGAATCCTACAATGAGCAGTTCTTC
TRBV2	.	TRBJ2-7	.	CASSPMADRLTYEQYF	TGTGCCAGCAGTCCGATGGCGGACAGACTAACCTACGAGCAGTACTTC
TRBV11-3	.	TRBJ1-2	.	CASSPRQAGYTF	TGTGCCAGCAGCCCTCGACAGGCGGGCTACACCTTC
TRBV11-3	.	TRBJ2-1	TRBD1	CASSLEDRGDNEQFF	TGTGCCAGCAGCTTAGAGGACAGGGGGGACAATGAGCAGTTCTTC
TRBV4-2	.	TRBJ1-4	.	CASSQDWAPGEKLFF	TGTGCCAGCAGCCAAGATTGGGCCCCGGGGGAAAAACTGTTTTTT
TRBV10-3	.	TRBJ1-2	TRBD1	CAISDQGGGGDRGGYTF	TGTGCCATCAGTGACCAAGGAGGTGGCGGGGACAGGGGTGGCTACACCTTC
TRBV28	.	TRBJ2-7	TRBD2	CASSTRVAGGPYEQYF	TGTGCCAGCAGTACCCGGGTTGCGGGGGGGCCCTACGAGCAGTACTTC
TRBV9	.	TRBJ2-5	.	CASNRVPQETQYF	TGTGCCAGCAACAGGGTCCCGCAAGAGACCCAGTACTTC
TRBV29-1	.	TRBJ2-1	TRBD2	CSAKAGGHYNEQFF	TGCAGCGCGAAAGCGGGGGGCCATTACAATGAGCAGTTCTTC
TRBV19	.	TRBJ1-1	TRBD1	CASSRDRVNTEAFF	TGTGCCAGTAGTAGGGACAGGGTGAACACTGAAGCTTTCTTT
TRBV19	.	TRBJ2-7	TRBD2	CASSWTSGGAEYEQYF	TGTGCCAGTAGTTGGACTAGCGGGGGGGCCGAGTACGAGCAGTACTTC
TRBV9	.	TRBJ2-1	TRBD1	CASSPTGGYNEQFF	TGTGCCAGCAGCCCGACAGGGGGGTACAATGAGCAGTTCTTC
TRBV28	.	TRBJ1-5	TRBD1	CASSLWTGGDQPQHF	TGTGCCAGCAGTTTGTGGACAGGGGGTGATCAGCCCCAGCATTTT
TRBV13	.	TRBJ1-2	.	CASSSRERVLSHYGYTF	TGTGCCAGCAGCTCACGGGAGAGGGTTCTTTCTCACTATGGCTACACCTTC